The next 26 T cell receptor beta chains were all read from a single sample in a study of follicular helper T cells after annual influenza vaccination. Indicated time point: 2013-2014 season, 7 days after vaccination. The protocol was immunoSEQ multiplex PCR, while the TCRdb copy is restricted to in-frame clones and leaves out a portion. The repertoire includes thousands of clones, nearly 85% of them detected once, and around 3.1% sits in the top ten. The source was CXCR5+ CD38- circulating T follicular helper cells from blood, collected 7 days after influenza vaccination. Described subset: circulating Tfh, non-naive CD4+CXCR5+PD-1+ (ICOS+CD38+ or ICOS-CD38-). The receptor source for this set is an adult who received the influenza vaccine.

The rearrangement joins TRBV25-1 to TRBJ2-1, with TRBD2 matching 9 bases. The V gene's germline CDR1 is MGHDK and CDR2 SYGVNS. V was clipped by 4 bases and J by 1 base; unmatched bases: 8. The CDR3 length is 17 residues. CDR3 DNA: TGTGCCAGCAGTGGGAATGTAGCGGGGGTATCCTACAATGAGCAGTTCTTC. This sequence encodes CASSGNVAGVSYNEQFF.

The V call is TRBV19, the J call TRBJ2-3; the D is unclear. The germline V gene encodes CDR1 LNHDA and CDR2 SQIVND (reference sequence). The CDR3 runs to 14 residues. Trimming cost V 0 bases and J 14 bases, with 18 bases left between them. In nucleotides, the CDR3 is TGTGCCAGTAGTATAGATCTATCCCTCACCCCGGCGTATTTT. Translation: CASSIDLSLTPAYF.

The chain employs TRBV19 and TRBJ2-5; TRBD2 is a possible D gene (5 bases). Trimming took off 6 bases at V and 2 bases at J, with 16 bases between the two ends. This CDR3 contains 15 residues. Germline assignment: CDR1 LNHDA and CDR2 SQIVND (reference sequence). The CDR3 protein is CASSGGGTGQETQYF. The DNA for the CDR3 is TGTGCCAGTAGCGGAGGCGGAACCGGACAAGAGACCCAGTACTTC.

The V and J genes are TRBV5-5 and TRBJ1-4; D is possibly TRBD1 (5 bases). This CDR3 has 15 amino acids. Germline CDR1 reads SGHKS; CDR2 reads YYEKEE (reference sequence). Trimming shortened V by 0 bases and J by 7 bases, and 13 bases separated the two germline ends. CDR3 nucleotides: TGTGCCAGCAGCTTGGTCAGGGAGGGAGGTGAAAAACTGTTTTTT. Residues: CASSLVREGGEKLFF.

J is TRBJ2-2 and V is TRBV5-1, with D perhaps matching TRBD1 or TRBD2 (5 bases each). Germline CDR1 is SGHRS and CDR2 is YFSETQ. V was shortened by 1 base and J by 0 bases, with 10 bases between the two germline ends. The CDR3 covers 16 residues. The CDR3, as DNA: TGCGCCAGCAGCTTGTTGGGGGTCGCGAACACCGGGGAGCTGTTTTTT. Amino acid sequence: CASSLLGVANTGELFF.

The chain combines TRBV5-8 with TRBJ1-5; D uncertain. The germline V gene has CDR1 SGHTS and CDR2 YDEGEE. The length of the CDR3 is 15 residues. Deletions cut 1 base from V and 0 bases from J, with 8 bases between. CDR3 DNA: TGTGCCAGCAGCTTGAAAGGTTATAGCAATCAGCCCCAGCATTTT. Protein product: CASSLKGYSNQPQHF.

The chain joins TRBV28 to TRBJ2-1; D unresolved. Germline CDR1 is MDHEN and CDR2 is SYDVKM. The CDR3 runs to 14 residues. Trimming removed 6 bases at V and 15 bases at J, with 24 bases between. The CDR3 is CASSSLHSGPSGFF. In DNA, the CDR3 is TGTGCCAGCAGCTCCCTCCACTCCGGACCCTCTGGGTTCTTC.

The chain uses TRBV13 and TRBJ1-2; a possible D gene is TRBD1 (5 bases). CDR1 and CDR2 from the germline V gene are PRHDT and FYEKMQ (reference sequence). V lost 3 bases to trimming and J lost 2 bases, with 7 bases between them. The CDR3 extends over 13 amino acids. Written as DNA, the CDR3 is TGTGCCAGCAGCTTCCAGGGAAACTATGGCTACACCTTC. Encoded protein: CASSFQGNYGYTF. The full variable domain, with the rest looked up from reference TRBV13 and TRBJ1-2, is AAGVIQSPRHLIKEKRETATLKCYPIPRHDTVYWYQQGPGQDPQFLISFYEKMQSDKGSIPDRFSAQQFSDYHSELNMSSLELGDSALYFCASSFQGNYGYTFGSGTRLTVV.

The chain has TRBV19 and TRBJ1-4; D not resolved. Germline CDR1 is LNHDA and CDR2 is SQIVND (reference sequence). This CDR3 contains 16 residues. Trimming removed 5 bases from V and 7 bases from J, with 20 bases in between. The CDR3 loop is CASSRGALDGSEKLFF. The CDR3 DNA reads as TGTGCCAGTAGTCGGGGAGCCTTAGACGGGAGTGAAAAACTGTTTTTT.

The genes are TRBV18 and TRBJ2-7; D ambiguous. The CDR3 loop spans 12 amino acids. The germline gives CDR1 KGHSH, CDR2 LQKENI. Trimming took 3 bases from V and 3 from J, leaving 6 bases between them. This chain's CDR3 is CASSPTLYEQYF. CDR3 coding DNA: TGTGCCAGCTCACCGACACTCTACGAGCAGTACTTC. The complete variable domain, with remaining parts taken from reference TRBV18 and TRBJ2-7, reads NAGVMQNPRHLVRRRGQEARLRCSPMKGHSHVYWYRQLPEEGLKFMVYLQKENIIDESGMPKERFSAEFPKEGPSILRIQQVVRGDSAAYFCASSPTLYEQYFGPGTRLTVT.

V gene TRBV6-1 combines with J gene TRBJ1-5; D gene unclear. The CDR3 totals 12 residues. Germline V lookup: CDR1 MNHNS, CDR2 SASEGT. The V and J ends lost 8 bases and 6 bases respectively, with 11 bases between them. CDR3 loop: CASCGDSQPQHF. DNA of the CDR3: TGTGCCAGCTGCGGGGATAGTCAGCCCCAGCATTTT.

The chain joins TRBV2 to TRBJ1-1, with D unclear. Per the germline V gene, CDR1 is SNHLY and CDR2 is FYNNEI. The CDR3 extends over 13 amino acids. Deletions cut 2 bases from V and 7 bases from J, with 11 bases between. The CDR3 loop reads CASSEQTFGEAFF. The CDR3, as DNA: TGTGCCAGCAGTGAACAGACCTTTGGTGAAGCTTTCTTT.

The rearrangement joins TRBV9 to TRBJ1-1; D is ambiguous. Germline loops: CDR1 SGDLS, CDR2 YYNGEE. Deletions cut 0 bases from V and 10 bases from J, with 19 bases between. The CDR3 consists of 15 residues. This chain's CDR3 is CASSVDSGLSARAFF. CDR3 nucleotides: TGTGCCAGCAGCGTAGACTCAGGCCTATCAGCGCGAGCTTTCTTT.

The V gene is TRBV4-3, the J gene TRBJ2-2; 8 bases agree with TRBD1. Trimming cost V 4 bases and J 0 bases; bases outside gene matches: 1. There are 15 residues in the CDR3. Germline CDR1 LGHNA, CDR2 YSLEER. The CDR3 nucleotides are TGCGCCAGCAGCCCACAGGGGGCGAACACCGGGGAGCTGTTTTTT. It is translated as CASSPQGANTGELFF.

This clone came up once. The chain uses TRBV7-6 and TRBJ1-1; D possibly corresponds to TRBD1 (5 bases). The CDR3 length is 14 residues. With 1 base removed from V and 2 bases from J, the gap between germline ends came to 8 bases. The germline V gene encodes CDR1 SGHVS and CDR2 FNYEAQ. The CDR3 coding sequence is TGTGCCAGCAGCTTAGAGGGGCCCAACACTGAAGCTTTCTTT. Amino acid sequence: CASSLEGPNTEAFF.

The CDR3 DNA sequence: TGTGCCAGCAGCTTAGAACTGGGCGGGGAGCTGTTTTTT. As protein: CASSLELGGELFF. This sequence joins TRBV11-2 and TRBJ2-2; no clear D gene. The length of the CDR3 is 13 residues. V was clipped by 0 bases and J by 7 bases, with 6 bases between them. Germline assignment: CDR1 SGHAT and CDR2 FQNNGV.

The chain carries TRBV27 and TRBJ1-5, with D unclear. V lost 6 bases and J 2 bases, leaving 20 bases between the germline ends. Germline loops: CDR1 MNHEY, CDR2 SMNVEV (reference sequence). The CDR3 is 17 amino acids. The CDR3, as DNA: TGTGCCAGCAGCCCCCTGGCCGTGGCGGCCGGCAATCAGCCCCAGCATTTT. Amino acids: CASSPLAVAAGNQPQHF.

The chain employs TRBV7-2 and TRBJ1-3; tentatively, D is TRBD1 (5 bases). The V end was cut by 1 base, the J end by 4 bases, with 11 bases between. The germline CDR1 and CDR2 sequences are SGHTA and FQGNSA. The CDR3 totals 15 residues. The chain's CDR3 is CASSLGQGSGNTIYF. Here the CDR3 DNA reads TGTGCCAGCAGCTTAGGTCAGGGCTCAGGAAACACCATATATTTT.

The rearrangement links TRBV9 to TRBJ1-4; no definite D call. CDR3 size: 14 residues. CDR1 SGDLS and CDR2 YYNGEE come from the germline V gene. Trimming stripped 2 bases from V and 0 bases from J, with 5 bases between. CDR3 loop: CASSVDATNEKLFF. DNA for the CDR3: TGTGCCAGCAGCGTTGATGCAACTAATGAAAAACTGTTTTTT.

The genes are TRBV5-1 and TRBJ1-1; D perhaps matches TRBD1 (6 bases). This CDR3 is 12 amino acids long. CDR1 and CDR2 from the germline V gene are SGHRS and YFSETQ. The V end was cut by 4 bases, the J end by 6 bases, with 10 bases between. The DNA for the CDR3 is TGCGCCAGCAGCCCGACAGGCTCTGAAGCTTTCTTT. Its translation: CASSPTGSEAFF.

The chain links TRBV6-6 to TRBJ1-2; D gene unclear. Trimming stripped 5 bases from V and 3 bases from J, with 10 bases between. The length of the CDR3 is 13 residues. In germline, CDR1 is MNHNY, CDR2 SVGAGI (reference sequence). CDR3 sequence reads: CASSGNSYYGYTF. CDR3 nucleotide sequence: TGTGCCAGCAGTGGAAACAGTTACTATGGCTACACCTTC.

The chain uses TRBV7-9 and TRBJ2-7; the D is unclear. Trimming stripped 5 bases from V and 5 bases from J, with 7 bases between. The CDR3 extends over 11 amino acids. Germline CDR1 and CDR2: SEHNR and FQNEAQ (reference sequence). In DNA form, the CDR3 reads TGTGCCAGCAGCCTCGCCCACGAGCAGTACTTC. Translating it yields CASSLAHEQYF.

The V gene is TRBV14, the J gene TRBJ2-1; D may be TRBD1 (5 bases). Trimming pared 0 bases from V and 13 bases from J, leaving 13 bases between. This CDR3 contains 13 residues. The V gene's germline CDR1 is SGHDN and CDR2 FVKESK. The DNA of the CDR3 is TGTGCCAGCAGCCAAGATCAACTTGGGGCACAGTTCTTC. Translating it yields CASSQDQLGAQFF.

This chain connects TRBV7-2 to TRBJ2-7, with 11 bases identical to TRBD2. The V gene end was trimmed by 5 bases and the J gene end by 0 bases; junction bases not matched to a gene: 6. The CDR3 runs 16 residues. The germline V gene encodes CDR1 SGHTA and CDR2 FQGNSA. The chain's CDR3 is CASSLTSGSDSYEQYF. The DNA for the CDR3 is TGTGCCAGCAGCCTCACTAGCGGGAGCGACTCCTACGAGCAGTACTTC. The variable domain in full, completed from reference TRBV7-2 and TRBJ2-7, reads GAGVSQSPSNKVTEKGKDVELRCDPISGHTALYWYRQSLGQGLEFLIYFQGNSAPDKSGLPSDRFSAERTGGSVSTLTIQRTQQEDSAVYLCASSLTSGSDSYEQYFGPGTRLTVT.

The CDR3 DNA reads as TGTGCCAGCAGCGTAGCCCTAGCGGGGGGCACAGATACGCAGTATTTT. Translated, it gives CASSVALAGGTDTQYF. This sequence joins TRBV9 and TRBJ2-3, with TRBD2 matching over 10 bases. This CDR3 is 16 amino acids long. The junction had 2 bases not matched to a gene; V was cut back by 0 bases and J by 1 base. Germline lookup yields CDR1 SGDLS and CDR2 YYNGEE.

The chain combines TRBV7-2 with TRBJ2-7; D is unclear. Trimming removed 2 bases at V and 2 bases at J, with 10 bases between. This CDR3 spans 14 amino acids. CDR1 and CDR2 from the germline V gene are SGHTA and FQGNSA. Written as DNA, the CDR3 is TGTGCCAGCAGCTTACACCCAGGTCCCTACGAGCAGTACTTC. The encoded protein is CASSLHPGPYEQYF.